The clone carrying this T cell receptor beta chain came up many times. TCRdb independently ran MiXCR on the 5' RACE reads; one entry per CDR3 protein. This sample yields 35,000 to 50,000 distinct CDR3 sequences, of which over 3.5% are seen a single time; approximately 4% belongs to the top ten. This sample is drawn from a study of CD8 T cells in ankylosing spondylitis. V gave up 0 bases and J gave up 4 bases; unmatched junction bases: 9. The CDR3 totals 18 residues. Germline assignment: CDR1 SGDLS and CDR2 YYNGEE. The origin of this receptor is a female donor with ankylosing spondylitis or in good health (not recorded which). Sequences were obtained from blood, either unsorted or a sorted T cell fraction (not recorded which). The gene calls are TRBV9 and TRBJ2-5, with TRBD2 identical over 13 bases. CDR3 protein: CASSVGTSGGAVGETQYF. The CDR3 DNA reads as TGTGCCAGCAGCGTAGGTACTAGCGGGGGGGCCGTAGGAGAGACCCAGTACTTC. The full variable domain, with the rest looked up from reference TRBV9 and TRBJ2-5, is DSGVTQTPKHLITATGQRVTLRCSPRSGDLSVYWYQQSLDQGLQFLIQYYNGEERAKGNILERFSAQQFPDLHSELNLSSLELGDSALYFCASSVGTSGGAVGETQYFGPGTRLLVL.